This record looks at one T cell receptor (beta chain) sequence and its context. What it recognizes is unknown. Germline V gene lookup returns CDR1 MDHEN and CDR2 SYDVKM. There are 13 residues in the CDR3. Trimming pared 3 bases from V and 3 bases from J, leaving 8 bases between. Measured with immunoSEQ multiplex PCR; TCRdb has only the in-frame clones, and not every one. Here the sample spans 35,000 to 40,000 clones, approximately 90% being singletons. These data are taken from a study of OX40 agonist ivuxolimab in advanced cancers. Study-level background: A male proportion of 82.7% was recorded, with mean age roughly 62 years and range about 23 to 90. Study-wide findings and caveats: CD8+ T cells showed, on average, more clonal expansion than CD4+ cells. Doses of 0.1 to 3.0 mg/kg were accompanied by clonal expansion of CD4+ and CD8+ blood T cells by week 6. Some nonresponders likewise displayed low normalized T-cell clonal expansion.

The genes are TRBV28 and TRBJ1-1; D call uncertain. The TCR sequence derives from an adult with an advanced solid tumor such as melanoma, head and neck, liver or kidney cancer. The source material was CD4+ or CD8+ T cells sorted from blood, sampled in a trial of the OX40 agonist ivuxolimab. This chain's CDR3 is CASSFNLYTEAFF. CDR3 bases: TGTGCCAGCAGTTTTAACCTGTACACTGAAGCTTTCTTT.